The next 17 T cell receptor beta chains were all read from a single sample in a study of blood T cell repertoires in COVID-19. Data came from immunoSEQ multiplex PCR; TCRdb stores just in-frame clones and leaves some out. The table records about 82,000 clones, about 83% of them present only once. The sequencing sample was made of peripheral blood. Receptors originate from a woman in her sixties or seventies with acute or convalescent COVID-19.

The chain carries TRBV7-2 and TRBJ2-7; D gene ambiguous. Trimming took 5 bases from V and 0 from J, leaving 11 bases between them. Germline V gene sequence: CDR1 SGHTA, CDR2 FQGNSA. The CDR3 totals 14 residues. Written as DNA, the CDR3 is TGTGCCAGCAGCCCGCGGCCGAGCTCCTACGAGCAGTACTTC. This sequence encodes CASSPRPSSYEQYF.

The chain uses TRBV4-2 and TRBJ2-5; 8 bases map to TRBD2. V shed 2 bases, J shed 3 bases, and the junction held 5 bases outside the gene matches. Germline V CDR1 and CDR2: LGHNA, YNFKEQ. The CDR3 contains 15 residues. CDR3 loop: CASSQLSGGKETQYF. DNA for the CDR3: TGTGCCAGCAGCCAATTAAGCGGGGGCAAAGAGACCCAGTACTTC.

The chain employs TRBV6-2 or TRBV6-3 and TRBJ1-2; 8 positions agree with TRBD1. Germline assignment: CDR1 MNHEY and CDR2 SVGEGT. The CDR3 has 13 amino acids. After removal of 6 bases from V and 7 bases from J, the junction contained 7 bases not matched to a gene. CDR3 sequence reads: CASSSRTGSGYTF. The CDR3 DNA sequence: TGTGCCAGCAGCTCCCGGACAGGGAGTGGCTACACCTTC.

This clone was recorded once. The rearrangement uses TRBV7-2 and TRBJ2-1; 8 bases map to TRBD1. Germline V lookup: CDR1 SGHTA, CDR2 FQGNSA. CDR3 size: 15 residues. The junction had 6 bases not matched to a gene; V was cut back by 4 bases and J by 4 bases. The DNA for the CDR3 is TGTGCCAGCAGCTGGACAGGGTCGGGATACAATGAGCAGTTCTTC. Its translation: CASSWTGSGYNEQFF.

The V gene is TRBV10-1, the J gene TRBJ1-1, with TRBD1 identical over 7 bases. The CDR3 sequence is 13 residues long. Unmatched junction bases numbered 1, after V lost 6 bases and J lost 0 bases. Germline CDR1 WNHNN, CDR2 SYGVQD (reference sequence). The DNA of the CDR3 is TGCGCCAGCAGGGGACAGTTGAACACTGAAGCTTTCTTT. Its translation: CASRGQLNTEAFF.

The rearrangement uses TRBV7-9 and TRBJ1-4; D is uncertain. Looked up from germline, CDR1 is SEHNR and CDR2 is FQNEAQ (reference sequence). With 0 bases removed from V and 8 bases from J, the gap between germline ends came to 10 bases. CDR3 length: 14 residues. CDR3 region: CASSLALFQEKLFF. The CDR3 DNA reads as TGTGCCAGCAGCTTAGCGCTGTTTCAGGAAAAACTGTTTTTT.

The chain carries TRBV5-5 and TRBJ1-3; D remains ambiguous. This CDR3 contains 12 residues. Germline V gene sequence: CDR1 SGHKS, CDR2 YYEKEE (reference sequence). V lost 4 bases and J lost 2, with 4 bases in between. The CDR3 reads CASSVAGNTIYF. Written as DNA, the CDR3 is TGTGCCAGCAGCGTCGCTGGAAACACCATATATTTT. The whole variable domain, filled in from reference TRBV5-5 and TRBJ1-3, reads DAGVTQSPTHLIKTRGQQVTLRCSPISGHKSVSWYQQVLGQGPQFIFQYYEKEERGRGNFPDRFSARQFPNYSSELNVNALLLGDSALYLCASSVAGNTIYFGEGSWLTVV.

The rearrangement links TRBV30 to TRBJ2-2, with no clear D. V was pared by 8 bases and J by 2 bases, with 15 bases between. Germline V gene data show CDR1 as GTSNPN and CDR2 as SVGIG (reference sequence). CDR3 size: 14 residues. As DNA, the CDR3 is TGTGCCGTTAAAGGCGGCAGTAACACCGGGGAGCTGTTTTTT. Its translation: CAVKGGSNTGELFF.

V usage is TRBV30 and J usage is TRBJ1-5; a weak D match, TRBD1 (6 bases). Germline CDR1 and CDR2: GTSNPN and SVGIG (reference sequence). With 4 bases removed from V and 4 bases from J, the gap between germline ends came to 11 bases. This CDR3 contains 13 residues. DNA of the CDR3: TGTGCCTGGACCAGGGGCCCGAATCAGCCCCAGCATTTT. Encoded protein: CAWTRGPNQPQHF.

This chain connects TRBV27 to TRBJ1-2; 9 bases agree with TRBD1. The CDR3 is 13 amino acids. Germline V gene lookup returns CDR1 MNHEY and CDR2 SMNVEV (reference sequence). The junction had 4 bases not matched to a gene; V was cut back by 3 bases and J by 8 bases. The CDR3 nucleotides are TGTGCCAGCAGTTTCGGGACAGGGAGGGGCTACACCTTC. This encodes CASSFGTGRGYTF.

V gene TRBV7-8 combines with J gene TRBJ1-1; the match to TRBD1 covers 12 bases. The germline V gene encodes CDR1 SGHVS and CDR2 FQNEAQ. Trimming cost V 3 bases and J 0 bases; bases outside gene matches: 8. This CDR3 has 18 amino acids. The CDR3 coding sequence is TGTGCCAGCAGCTTGCGCCGGGACAGGGGGCGTATGAACACTGAAGCTTTCTTT. It is translated as CASSLRRDRGRMNTEAFF.

The chain is built from TRBV10-3 and TRBJ1-1; D is unresolved. Germline-derived CDR1 and CDR2 are ENHRY and SYGVKD. The CDR3 runs to 13 residues. The germline V and J ends were trimmed by 5 bases and 0 bases, with 7 bases remaining between them. This CDR3 is CAISHSMNTEAFF. The CDR3 region has the DNA TGTGCCATCAGTCACAGCATGAACACTGAAGCTTTCTTT.

V is TRBV27 and J is TRBJ2-2, with D possibly being TRBD1 (6 bases). There are 14 residues in the CDR3. Trimming cost V 10 bases and J 7 bases, with 19 bases left between them. Germline CDR1 and CDR2: MNHEY and SMNVEV (reference sequence). CDR3 sequence (DNA): TGTGCCACCGCCAGGGGAATGGAAAACGGGGAGCTGTTTTTT. It encodes CATARGMENGELFF.

The chain has TRBV19 and TRBJ1-2; 7 bases fit TRBD1. The CDR3 contains 16 residues. After removal of 0 bases from V and 4 bases from J, the junction contained 8 bases not matched to a gene. Germline V gene sequence: CDR1 LNHDA, CDR2 SQIVND (reference sequence). CDR3 DNA sequence: TGTGCCAGTAGTATAGATCGTCCAGGGGGAAGCTATGGCTACACCTTC. As protein: CASSIDRPGGSYGYTF.

This sequence joins TRBV6-2 or TRBV6-3 and TRBJ1-1; D is undetermined. V gave up 0 bases and J gave up 1 base, with 6 bases separating them. This CDR3 comprises 14 residues. The germline V gene encodes CDR1 MNHEY and CDR2 SVGEGT. The CDR3 sequence is CASSYSSPNTEAFF. CDR3 DNA: TGTGCCAGCAGTTACTCGAGCCCGAACACTGAAGCTTTCTTT.

J is TRBJ2-1 and V is TRBV6-5; TRBD2 is a possible D gene (6 bases). The V gene lost 7 bases and the J gene lost 0 bases, with 13 bases spanning the gap. CDR3 size: 15 residues. In germline, CDR1 is MNHEY, CDR2 SVGAGI. The CDR3 nucleotides read TGTGCCAGCACGCGGGGCCCGAGCTCCTACAATGAGCAGTTCTTC. This translates into CASTRGPSSYNEQFF.

The chain recombines TRBV5-6 with TRBJ1-3, with 10 bases fitting TRBD1. Germline trimming cut 4 bases from V and 2 bases from J; bases unmatched to any gene: 6. Germline V gene lookup returns CDR1 SGHDT and CDR2 YYEEEE. The CDR3 totals 16 residues. DNA for the CDR3: TGTGCCAGCAGCGCGGTCGACAGGGGGCCTGGAAACACCATATATTTT. It is translated as CASSAVDRGPGNTIYF.